This T cell receptor (beta chain) was sequenced in a study of post-analysis software for immune sequencing data. Study-level points and caveats: Comparison with controls showed significantly lower normalized Chao1 diversity in multiple sclerosis patients. With TRBV5-6, TRBV5-1 and TRBV20-1 included, about 5 TRBV segments were more frequent in patients than in controls.

CDR1 and CDR2 from the germline V gene are LGHNA and YSLEER. V trimming: 2 bases; J trimming: 1 base; junction bases outside the gene matches: 21. This CDR3 region has 21 residues. Notes on this clonotype: Its antigen is as yet unknown.

The TCR beta cDNA libraries carried unique molecular identifiers. Hundreds of thousands of cDNA molecules came from roughly 0.93 to 9.6 million T cells. One entry per CDR3 protein, called by TCRdb with MiXCR from the PCR reads. The sample lists about 500,000 distinct CDR3 sequences; roughly 45% were seen once. The gene calls are TRBV4-3 and TRBJ2-7, with 9 bases that match TRBD2. Source material: blood. This TCR came from a girl aged 10 to 17 with multiple sclerosis. The CDR3 DNA reads as TGCGCCAGCAGCCAAAGATCAGGCGTAGCGGGAGCAACGAACCCTTCCTACGAGCAGTACTTC. This codes for CASSQRSGVAGATNPSYEQYF.